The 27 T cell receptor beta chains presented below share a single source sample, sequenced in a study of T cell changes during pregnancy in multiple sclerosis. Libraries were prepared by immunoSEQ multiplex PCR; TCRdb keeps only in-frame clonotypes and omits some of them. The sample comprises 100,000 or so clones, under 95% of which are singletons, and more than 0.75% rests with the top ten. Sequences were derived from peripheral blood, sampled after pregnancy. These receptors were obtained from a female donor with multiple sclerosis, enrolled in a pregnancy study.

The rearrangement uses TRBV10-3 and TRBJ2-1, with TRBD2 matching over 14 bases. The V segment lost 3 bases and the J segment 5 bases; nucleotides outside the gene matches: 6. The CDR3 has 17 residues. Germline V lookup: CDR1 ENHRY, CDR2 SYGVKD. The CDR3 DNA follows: TGTGCCATCAGTGACTCGGGACTAGCGGGAGTGGACAATGAGCAGTTCTTC. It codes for CAISDSGLAGVDNEQFF.

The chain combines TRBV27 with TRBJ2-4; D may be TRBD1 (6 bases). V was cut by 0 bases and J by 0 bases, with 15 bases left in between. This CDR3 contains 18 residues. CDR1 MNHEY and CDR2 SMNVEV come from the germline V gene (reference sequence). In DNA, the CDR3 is TGTGCCAGCAGTTTATCGTACGACAGGTACATAGCCAAAAACATTCAGTACTTC. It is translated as CASSLSYDRYIAKNIQYF.

As DNA, the CDR3 is TGTGCCAGCAGTGAAGCGCCTCTAGCGCACTCCTACAATGAGCAGTTCTTC. Translation gives CASSEAPLAHSYNEQFF. This chain uses TRBV6-1 with TRBJ2-1, with a weak D call TRBD2 (6 bases). The length of the CDR3 is 17 residues. In germline, CDR1 is MNHNS, CDR2 SASEGT. V was trimmed by 0 bases and J by 0 bases, leaving 12 bases between them.

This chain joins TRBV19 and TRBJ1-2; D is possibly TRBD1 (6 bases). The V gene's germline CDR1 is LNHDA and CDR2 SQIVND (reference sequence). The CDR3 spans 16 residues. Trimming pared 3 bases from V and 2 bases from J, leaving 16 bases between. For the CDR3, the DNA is TGTGCCAGTAGTATCTATCCCGGGACACAAAACTATGGCTACACCTTC. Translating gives CASSIYPGTQNYGYTF.

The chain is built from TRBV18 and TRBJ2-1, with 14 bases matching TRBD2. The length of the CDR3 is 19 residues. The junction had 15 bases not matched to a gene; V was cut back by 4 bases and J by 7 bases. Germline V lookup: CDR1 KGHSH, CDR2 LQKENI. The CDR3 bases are TGTGCCAGCTCACAGACAAACCCGGGACTAGCGGGAGTAGAAAATGAGCAGTTCTTC. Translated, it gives CASSQTNPGLAGVENEQFF.

The CDR3 here is CASSKGGVLAKNIQYF. In DNA form, the CDR3 reads TGTGCCAGCAGCAAAGGGGGGGTGCTAGCCAAAAACATTCAGTACTTC. The V call is TRBV21-1, the J call TRBJ2-4; TRBD2, the D gene given by the table, was not confirmed from the DNA. TRBV21-1 is classified as a pseudogene. The CDR3 is made up of 16 amino acids.

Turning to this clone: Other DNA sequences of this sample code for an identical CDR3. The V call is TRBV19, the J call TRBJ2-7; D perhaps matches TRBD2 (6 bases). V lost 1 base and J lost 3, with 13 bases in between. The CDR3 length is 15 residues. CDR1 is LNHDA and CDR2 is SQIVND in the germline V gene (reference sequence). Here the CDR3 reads CASSIGGGGYYEQYF. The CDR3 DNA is TGTGCCAGTAGTATAGGAGGTGGAGGGTACTACGAGCAGTACTTC.

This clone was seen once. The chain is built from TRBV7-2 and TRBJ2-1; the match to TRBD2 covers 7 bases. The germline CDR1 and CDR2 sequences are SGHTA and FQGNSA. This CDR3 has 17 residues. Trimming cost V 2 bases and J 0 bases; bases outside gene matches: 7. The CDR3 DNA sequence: TGTGCCAGCAGCTTATATCCTAGCGGAGCCTCCTACAATGAGCAGTTCTTC. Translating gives CASSLYPSGASYNEQFF.

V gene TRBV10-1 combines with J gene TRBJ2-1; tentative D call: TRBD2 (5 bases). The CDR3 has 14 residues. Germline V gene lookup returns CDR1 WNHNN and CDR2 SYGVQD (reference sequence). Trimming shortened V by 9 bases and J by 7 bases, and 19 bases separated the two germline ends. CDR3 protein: CASSRGSVPNEQFF. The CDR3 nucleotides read TGCGCCAGTTCACGAGGGTCCGTACCGAATGAGCAGTTCTTC.

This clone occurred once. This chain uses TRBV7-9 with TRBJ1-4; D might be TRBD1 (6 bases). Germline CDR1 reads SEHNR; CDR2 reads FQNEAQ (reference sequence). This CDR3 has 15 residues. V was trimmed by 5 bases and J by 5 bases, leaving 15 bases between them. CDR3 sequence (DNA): TGTGCCAGCAGCATGGGGGGGCAATGGAATGAAAAACTGTTTTTT. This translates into CASSMGGQWNEKLFF.

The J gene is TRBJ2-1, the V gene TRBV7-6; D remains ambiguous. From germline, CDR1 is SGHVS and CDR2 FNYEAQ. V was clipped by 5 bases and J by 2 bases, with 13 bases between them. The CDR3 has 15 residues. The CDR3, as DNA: TGTGCCAGCAGCCTGCGGCGGAACCCCTACAATGAGCAGTTCTTC. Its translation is CASSLRRNPYNEQFF.

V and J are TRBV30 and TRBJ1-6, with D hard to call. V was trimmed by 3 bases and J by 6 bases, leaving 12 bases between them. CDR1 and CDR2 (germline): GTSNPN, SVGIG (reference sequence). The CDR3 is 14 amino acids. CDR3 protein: CAWRLGAGNSPLHF. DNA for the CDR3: TGTGCCTGGAGGTTGGGCGCGGGTAATTCACCCCTCCACTTT. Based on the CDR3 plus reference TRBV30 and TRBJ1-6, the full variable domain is SQTIHQWPATLVQPVGSPLSLECTVEGTSNPNLYWYRQAAGRGLQLLFYSVGIGQISSEVPQNLSASRPQDRQFILSSKKLLLSDSGFYLCAWRLGAGNSPLHFGNGTRLTVT.

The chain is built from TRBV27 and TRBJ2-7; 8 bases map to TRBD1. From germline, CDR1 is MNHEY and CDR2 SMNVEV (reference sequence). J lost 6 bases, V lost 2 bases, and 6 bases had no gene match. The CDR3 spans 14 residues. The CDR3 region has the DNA TGTGCCAGCAGTTTAAACAGGGGGGATCGCGAGCAGTACTTC. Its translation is CASSLNRGDREQYF.

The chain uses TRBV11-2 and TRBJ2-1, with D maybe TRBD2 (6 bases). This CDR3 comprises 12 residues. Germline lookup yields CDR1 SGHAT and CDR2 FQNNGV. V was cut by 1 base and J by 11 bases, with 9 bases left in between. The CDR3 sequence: CASSLGDFKQFF. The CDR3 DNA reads TGTGCCAGCAGCTTAGGGGACTTTAAGCAGTTCTTC.

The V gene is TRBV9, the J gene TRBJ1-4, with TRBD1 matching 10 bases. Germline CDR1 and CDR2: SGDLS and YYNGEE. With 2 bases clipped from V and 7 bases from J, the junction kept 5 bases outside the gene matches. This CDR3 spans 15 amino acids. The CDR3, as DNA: TGTGCCAGCAGCGTCGGACAGGGGGGAGGTGAAAAACTGTTTTTT. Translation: CASSVGQGGGEKLFF.

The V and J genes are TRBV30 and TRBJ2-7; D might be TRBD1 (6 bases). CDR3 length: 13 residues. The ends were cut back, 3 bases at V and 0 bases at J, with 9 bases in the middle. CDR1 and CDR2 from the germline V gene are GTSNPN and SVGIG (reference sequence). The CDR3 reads CAWRTGISYEQYF. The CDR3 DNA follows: TGTGCCTGGAGGACAGGCATCTCCTACGAGCAGTACTTC.

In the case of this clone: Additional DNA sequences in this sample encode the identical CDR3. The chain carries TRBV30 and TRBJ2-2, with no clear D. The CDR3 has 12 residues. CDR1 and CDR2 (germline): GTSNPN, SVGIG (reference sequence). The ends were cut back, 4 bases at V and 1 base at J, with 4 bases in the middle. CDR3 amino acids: CAWIRNTGELFF. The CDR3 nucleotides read TGTGCCTGGATCAGGAACACCGGGGAGCTGTTTTTT.

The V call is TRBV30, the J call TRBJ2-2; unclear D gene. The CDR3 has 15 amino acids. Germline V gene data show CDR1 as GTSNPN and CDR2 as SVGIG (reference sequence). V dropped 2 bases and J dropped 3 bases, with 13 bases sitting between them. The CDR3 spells CAWSPALLHTGELFF. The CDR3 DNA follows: TGTGCCTGGAGTCCCGCTTTACTCCACACCGGGGAGCTGTTTTTT.

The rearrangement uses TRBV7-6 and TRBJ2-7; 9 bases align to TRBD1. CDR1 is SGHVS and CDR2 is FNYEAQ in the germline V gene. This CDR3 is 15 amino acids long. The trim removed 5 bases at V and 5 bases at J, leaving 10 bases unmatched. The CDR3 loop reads CASSPGTGIFHEQYF. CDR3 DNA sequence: TGTGCCAGCAGCCCCGGGACAGGGATTTTCCACGAGCAGTACTTC.

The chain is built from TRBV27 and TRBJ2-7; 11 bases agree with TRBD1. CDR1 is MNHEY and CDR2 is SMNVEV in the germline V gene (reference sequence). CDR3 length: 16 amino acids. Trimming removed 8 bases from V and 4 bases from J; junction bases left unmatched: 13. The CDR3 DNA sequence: TGTGCCAGCGGTAACCAATGGACAGGGGGCAGGTACGAGCAGTACTTC. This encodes CASGNQWTGGRYEQYF.

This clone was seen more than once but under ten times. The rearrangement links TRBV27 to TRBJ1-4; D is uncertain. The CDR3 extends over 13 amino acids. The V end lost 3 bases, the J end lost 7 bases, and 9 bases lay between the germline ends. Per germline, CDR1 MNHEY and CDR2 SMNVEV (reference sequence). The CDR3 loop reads CASSFTRREKLFF. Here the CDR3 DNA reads TGTGCCAGCAGTTTCACCAGGCGTGAAAAACTGTTTTTT. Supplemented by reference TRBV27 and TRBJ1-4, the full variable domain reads EAQVTQNPRYLITVTGKKLTVTCSQNMNHEYMSWYRQDPGLGLRQIYYSMNVEVTDKGDVPEGYKVSRKEKRNFPLILESPSPNQTSLYFCASSFTRREKLFFGSGTQLSVL.

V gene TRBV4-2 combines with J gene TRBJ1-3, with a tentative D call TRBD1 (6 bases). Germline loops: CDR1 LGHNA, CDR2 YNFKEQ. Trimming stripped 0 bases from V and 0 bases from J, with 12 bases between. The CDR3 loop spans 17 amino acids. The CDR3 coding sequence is TGTGCCAGCAGCCAAGAAGTACAGGGAGCCTCTGGAAACACCATATATTTT. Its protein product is CASSQEVQGASGNTIYF.

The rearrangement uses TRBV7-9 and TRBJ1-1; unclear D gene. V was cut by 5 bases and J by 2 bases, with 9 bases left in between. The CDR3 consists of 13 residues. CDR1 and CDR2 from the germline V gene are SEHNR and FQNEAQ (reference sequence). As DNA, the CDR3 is TGTGCCAGCAGCCCCCGACTTAACACTGAAGCTTTCTTT. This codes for CASSPRLNTEAFF.

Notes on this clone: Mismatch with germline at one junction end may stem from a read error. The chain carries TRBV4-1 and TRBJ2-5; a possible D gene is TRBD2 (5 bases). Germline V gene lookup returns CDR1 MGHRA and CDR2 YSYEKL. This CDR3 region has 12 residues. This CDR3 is CASSQGRVPPHF. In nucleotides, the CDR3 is TGCGCCAGCAGCCAAGGGCGGGTCCCCCCCCACTTC.

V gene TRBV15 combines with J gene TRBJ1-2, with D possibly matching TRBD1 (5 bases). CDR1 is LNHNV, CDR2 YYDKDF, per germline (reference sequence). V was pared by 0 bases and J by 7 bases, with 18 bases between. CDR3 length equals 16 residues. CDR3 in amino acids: CATSRDEEGGRGGYTF. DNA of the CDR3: TGTGCCACCAGCAGAGATGAAGAGGGAGGGAGGGGTGGCTACACCTTC. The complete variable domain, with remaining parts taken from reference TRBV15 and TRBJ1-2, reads DAMVIQNPRYQVTQFGKPVTLSCSQTLNHNVMYWYQQKSSQAPKLLFHYYDKDFNNEADTPDNFQSRRPNTSFCFLDIRSPGLGDTAMYLCATSRDEEGGRGGYTFGSGTRLTVV.

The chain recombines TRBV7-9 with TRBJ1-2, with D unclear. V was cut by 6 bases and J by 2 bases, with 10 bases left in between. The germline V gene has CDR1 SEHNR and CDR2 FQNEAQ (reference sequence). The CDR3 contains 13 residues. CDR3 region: CASSDAGNYGYTF. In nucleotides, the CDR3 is TGTGCCAGCAGTGATGCAGGAAACTATGGCTACACCTTC.

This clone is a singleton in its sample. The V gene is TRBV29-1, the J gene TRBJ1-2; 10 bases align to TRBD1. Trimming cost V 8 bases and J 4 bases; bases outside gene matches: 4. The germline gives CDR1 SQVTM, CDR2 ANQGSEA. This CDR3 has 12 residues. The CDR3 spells CSTWTGGYGYTF. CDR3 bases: TGCAGCACTTGGACAGGGGGCTATGGCTACACCTTC. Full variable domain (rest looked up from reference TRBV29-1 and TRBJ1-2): SAVISQKPSRDICQRGTSLTIQCQVDSQVTMMFWYRQQPGQSLTLIATANQGSEATYESGFVIDKFPISRPNLTFSTLTVSNMSPEDSSIYLCSTWTGGYGYTFGSGTRLTVV.